This entry lists 7 T cell receptor beta chains sequenced from one sample in a study of blood T cell repertoires in COVID-19. Clones were read by immunoSEQ multiplex PCR, and TCRdb kept only the in-frame ones, dropping some. The sample lists about 420,000 clones; 70% to 90% were seen once. The sequenced sample consisted of peripheral blood. The source of these receptors is a man between 18 and 29 years old with COVID-19, enrolled during active disease.

The V gene is TRBV5-1, the J gene TRBJ2-1, with 7 bases aligning to TRBD2. This CDR3 spans 15 amino acids. Germline values: CDR1 SGHRS, CDR2 YFSETQ. With V trimmed by 3 bases and J by 8 bases, 11 bases remained unmatched. As DNA, the CDR3 is TGCGCCAGCAGCTCCACGGTAGGAGCGGGACATGAGCAGTTCTTC. Residues: CASSSTVGAGHEQFF.

The chain recombines TRBV7-9 with TRBJ2-2; 7 bases agree with TRBD1. Germline V gene data show CDR1 as SEHNR and CDR2 as FQNEAQ (reference sequence). V was pared by 8 bases and J by 5 bases, with 5 bases of the junction left unmatched. CDR3 length: 13 amino acids. The CDR3 region is CASDQGQTGELFF. The CDR3 DNA reads TGTGCCAGCGATCAGGGACAGACCGGGGAGCTGTTTTTT.

This chain connects TRBV3-1 (or the pseudogene TRBV3-2) to TRBJ1-6, with TRBD1 identical over 11 bases. The junction had 1 base not matched to a gene; V was cut back by 5 bases and J by 7 bases. Germline CDR1 LGHDT, CDR2 YNNKEL (reference sequence). This CDR3 comprises 14 residues. CDR3 nucleotide sequence: TGTGCCAGCAGCTGGGACAGGGGGAATTCACCCCTCCACTTT. This sequence encodes CASSWDRGNSPLHF.

The rearrangement links TRBV10-1 to TRBJ2-7; D perhaps matches TRBD1 (5 bases). Trimming left V 8 bases short and J 1 base short, with 6 bases between. From germline, CDR1 is WNHNN and CDR2 SYGVQD (reference sequence). CDR3 size: 11 residues. The CDR3 DNA is TGCGCCAGCCAGGGATCCTACGAGCAGTACTTC. It specifies CASQGSYEQYF.

This clone is a singleton in its sample. This chain links TRBV5-1 with TRBJ2-5, with 11 bases identical to TRBD2. J was trimmed by 2 bases and V by 0 bases; bases with no gene match: 9. Germline assignment: CDR1 SGHRS and CDR2 YFSETQ. The length of the CDR3 is 18 residues. The CDR3 nucleotides are TGCGCCAGCAGCTTGGAGGCTAGCGGGGGGAGCCTACAAGAGACCCAGTACTTC. As protein: CASSLEASGGSLQETQYF. The full variable domain, in which reference TRBV5-1 and TRBJ2-5 provide the parts outside the CDR3, is KAGVTQTPRYLIKTRGQQVTLSCSPISGHRSVSWYQQTPGQGLQFLFEYFSETQRNKGNFPGRFSGRQFSNSRSEMNVSTLELGDSALYLCASSLEASGGSLQETQYFGPGTRLLVL.

This chain connects TRBV6-6 to TRBJ2-7; D is possibly TRBD1 (6 bases). Between the trimmed V and J ends, which lost 2 bases and 4 bases, there was a span of 15 bases. From germline, CDR1 is MNHNY and CDR2 SVGAGI (reference sequence). The CDR3 is 15 amino acids. CDR3 protein: CASSYASGENYEQYF. For the CDR3, the DNA is TGTGCCAGCAGTTACGCCTCAGGGGAAAATTACGAGCAGTACTTC.

This clone was observed once. The chain combines TRBV29-1 with TRBJ2-3; perhaps TRBD1 as D (6 bases). Germline loops: CDR1 SQVTM, CDR2 ANQGSEA. Deletions cut 7 bases from V and 2 bases from J, with 13 bases between. The CDR3 covers 13 residues. CDR3 loop: CSGKGVLTDTQYF. CDR3 sequence (DNA): TGCAGCGGCAAGGGGGTCCTCACAGATACGCAGTATTTT.